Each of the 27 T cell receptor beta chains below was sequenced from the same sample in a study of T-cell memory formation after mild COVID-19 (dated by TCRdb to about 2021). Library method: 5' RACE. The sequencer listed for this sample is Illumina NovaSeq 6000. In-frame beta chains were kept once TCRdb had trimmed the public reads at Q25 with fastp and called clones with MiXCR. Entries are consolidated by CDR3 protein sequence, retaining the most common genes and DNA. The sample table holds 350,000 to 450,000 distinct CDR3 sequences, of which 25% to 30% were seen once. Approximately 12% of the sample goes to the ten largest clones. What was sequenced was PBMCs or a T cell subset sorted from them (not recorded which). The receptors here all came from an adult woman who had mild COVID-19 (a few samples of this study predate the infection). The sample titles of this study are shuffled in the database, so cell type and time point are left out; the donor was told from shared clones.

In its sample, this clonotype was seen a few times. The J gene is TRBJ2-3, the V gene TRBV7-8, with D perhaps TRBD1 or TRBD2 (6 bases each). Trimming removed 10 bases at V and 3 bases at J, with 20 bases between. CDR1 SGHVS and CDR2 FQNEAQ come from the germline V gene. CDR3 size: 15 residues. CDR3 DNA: TGTGCCATTTCAGGGGCCGCGGGGCCGACAGATACGCAGTATTTT. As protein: CAISGAAGPTDTQYF.

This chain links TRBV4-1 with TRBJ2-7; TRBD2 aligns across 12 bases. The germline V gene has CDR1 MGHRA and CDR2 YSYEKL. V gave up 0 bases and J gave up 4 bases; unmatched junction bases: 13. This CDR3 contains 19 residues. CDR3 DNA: TGCGCCAGCAGCCAAGATGGCGGCCCCGGACTAGCGGGGATATACGAGCAGTACTTC. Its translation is CASSQDGGPGLAGIYEQYF.

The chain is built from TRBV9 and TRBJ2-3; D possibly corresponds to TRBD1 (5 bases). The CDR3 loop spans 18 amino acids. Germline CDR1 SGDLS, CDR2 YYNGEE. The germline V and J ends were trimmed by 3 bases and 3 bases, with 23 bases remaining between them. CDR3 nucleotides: TGTGCCAGCAGCGGTCCTAGGGTGAAGGGGATCTGGACAGATACGCAGTATTTT. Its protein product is CASSGPRVKGIWTDTQYF.

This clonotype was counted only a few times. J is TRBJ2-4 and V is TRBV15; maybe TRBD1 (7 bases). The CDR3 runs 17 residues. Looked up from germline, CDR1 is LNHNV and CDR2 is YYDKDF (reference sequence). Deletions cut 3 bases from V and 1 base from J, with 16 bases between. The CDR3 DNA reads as TGTGCCACCAGCAGTCGACAGGGCGGGGTGGCCAAAAACATTCAGTACTTC. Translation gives CATSSRQGGVAKNIQYF.

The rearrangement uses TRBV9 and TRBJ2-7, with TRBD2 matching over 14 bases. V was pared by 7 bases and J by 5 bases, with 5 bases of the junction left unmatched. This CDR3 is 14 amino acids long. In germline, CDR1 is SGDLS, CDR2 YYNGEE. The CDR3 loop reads CASSRGLAGDEQYF. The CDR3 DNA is TGTGCCAGCTCACGGGGACTAGCGGGAGACGAGCAGTACTTC.

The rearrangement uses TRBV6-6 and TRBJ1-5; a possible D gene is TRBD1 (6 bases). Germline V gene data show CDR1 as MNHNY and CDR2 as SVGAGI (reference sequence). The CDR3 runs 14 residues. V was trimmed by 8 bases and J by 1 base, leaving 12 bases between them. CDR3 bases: TGTGCCAGCGTCAGGGGTGGAAGCAATCAGCCCCAGCATTTT. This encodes CASVRGGSNQPQHF.

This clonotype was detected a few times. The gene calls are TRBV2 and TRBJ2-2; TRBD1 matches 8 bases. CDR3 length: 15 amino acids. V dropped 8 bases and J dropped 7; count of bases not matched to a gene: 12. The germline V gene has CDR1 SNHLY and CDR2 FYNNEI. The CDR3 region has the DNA TGTGCCAGCTGTCCCGGGACAGGTCGGGGCGGGGAGCTGTTTTTT. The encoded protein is CASCPGTGRGGELFF.

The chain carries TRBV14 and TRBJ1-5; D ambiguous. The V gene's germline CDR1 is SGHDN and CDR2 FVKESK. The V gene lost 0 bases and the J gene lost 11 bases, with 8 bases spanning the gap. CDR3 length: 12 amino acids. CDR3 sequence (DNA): TGTGCCAGCAGCCAAGACGGCGAGGCCCAGCATTTT. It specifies CASSQDGEAQHF.

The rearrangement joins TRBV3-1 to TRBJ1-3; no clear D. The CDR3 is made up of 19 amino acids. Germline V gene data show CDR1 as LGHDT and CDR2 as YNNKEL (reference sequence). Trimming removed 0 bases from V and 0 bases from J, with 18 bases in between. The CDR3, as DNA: TGTGCCAGCAGCCAAGAAGCGGGCCGAGGCGGGTACTCTGGAAACACCATATATTTT. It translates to CASSQEAGRGGYSGNTIYF.

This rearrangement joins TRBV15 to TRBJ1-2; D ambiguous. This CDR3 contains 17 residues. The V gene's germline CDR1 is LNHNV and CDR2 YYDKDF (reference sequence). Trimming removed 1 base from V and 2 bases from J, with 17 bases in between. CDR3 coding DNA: TGTGCCACCAGCAGAGTGGCAATCACGGAAATAAACTATGGCTACACCTTC. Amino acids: CATSRVAITEINYGYTF.

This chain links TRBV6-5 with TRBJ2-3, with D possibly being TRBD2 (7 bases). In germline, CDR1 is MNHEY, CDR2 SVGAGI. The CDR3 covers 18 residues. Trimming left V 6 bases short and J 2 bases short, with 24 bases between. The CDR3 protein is CASSPSSFAGAFTDTQYF. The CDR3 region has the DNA TGTGCCAGCAGCCCTTCCTCTTTCGCGGGGGCCTTCACAGATACGCAGTATTTT.

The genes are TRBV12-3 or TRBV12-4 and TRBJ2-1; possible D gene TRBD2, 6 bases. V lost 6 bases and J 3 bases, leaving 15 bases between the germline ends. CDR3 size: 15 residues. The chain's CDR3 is CASSPPLANYNEQFF. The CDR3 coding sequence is TGTGCCAGCAGCCCACCTCTAGCGAACTACAATGAGCAGTTCTTC.

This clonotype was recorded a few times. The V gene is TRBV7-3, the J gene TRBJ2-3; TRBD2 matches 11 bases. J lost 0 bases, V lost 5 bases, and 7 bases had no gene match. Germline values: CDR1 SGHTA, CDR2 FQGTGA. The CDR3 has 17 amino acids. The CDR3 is CASSPDSGGVSTDTQYF. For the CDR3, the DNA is TGTGCCAGCAGCCCAGATAGCGGGGGGGTTAGCACAGATACGCAGTATTTT.

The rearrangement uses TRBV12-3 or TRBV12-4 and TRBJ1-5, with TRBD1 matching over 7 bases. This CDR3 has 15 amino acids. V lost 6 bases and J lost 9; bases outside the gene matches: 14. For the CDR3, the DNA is TGTGCCAGCAGCCTGAGAACAGGGGCCGTGGGGCCCCAGCATTTT. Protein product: CASSLRTGAVGPQHF.

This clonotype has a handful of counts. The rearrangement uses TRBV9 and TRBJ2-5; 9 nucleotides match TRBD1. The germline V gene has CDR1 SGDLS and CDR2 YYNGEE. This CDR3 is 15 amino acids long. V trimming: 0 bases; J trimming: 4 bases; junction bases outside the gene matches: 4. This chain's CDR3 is CASSVGETGGETQYF. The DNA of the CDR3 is TGTGCCAGCAGCGTAGGGGAGACAGGGGGAGAGACCCAGTACTTC.

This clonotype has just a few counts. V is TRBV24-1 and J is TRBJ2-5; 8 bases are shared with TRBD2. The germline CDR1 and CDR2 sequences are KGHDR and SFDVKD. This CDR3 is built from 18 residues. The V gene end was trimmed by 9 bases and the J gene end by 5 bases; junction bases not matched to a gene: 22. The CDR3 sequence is CATAMPLGAGASEETQYF. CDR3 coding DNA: TGTGCCACCGCAATGCCCCTGGGAGCGGGAGCATCGGAGGAGACCCAGTACTTC.

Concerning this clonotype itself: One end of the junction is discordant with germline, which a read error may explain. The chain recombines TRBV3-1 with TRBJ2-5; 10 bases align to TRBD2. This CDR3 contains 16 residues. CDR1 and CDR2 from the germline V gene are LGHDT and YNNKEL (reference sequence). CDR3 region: CASCHRSGRAGETQYF. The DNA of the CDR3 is TGTGCCAGCTGCCACAGGAGCGGGAGGGCCGGGGAGACCCAGTACTTC.

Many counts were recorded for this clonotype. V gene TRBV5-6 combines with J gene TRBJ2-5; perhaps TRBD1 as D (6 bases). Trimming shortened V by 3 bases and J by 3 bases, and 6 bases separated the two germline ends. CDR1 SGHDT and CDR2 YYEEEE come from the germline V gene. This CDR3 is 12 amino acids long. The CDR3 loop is CASSWTEETQYF. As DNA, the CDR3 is TGTGCCAGCAGCTGGACAGAAGAGACCCAGTACTTC.

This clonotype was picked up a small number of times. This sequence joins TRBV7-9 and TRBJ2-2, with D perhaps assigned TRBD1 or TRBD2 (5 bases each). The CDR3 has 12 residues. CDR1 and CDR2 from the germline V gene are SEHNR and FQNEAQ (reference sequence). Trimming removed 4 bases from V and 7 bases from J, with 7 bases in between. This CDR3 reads CASSWDVGELFF. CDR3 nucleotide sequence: TGTGCCAGCAGCTGGGACGTCGGGGAGCTGTTTTTT.

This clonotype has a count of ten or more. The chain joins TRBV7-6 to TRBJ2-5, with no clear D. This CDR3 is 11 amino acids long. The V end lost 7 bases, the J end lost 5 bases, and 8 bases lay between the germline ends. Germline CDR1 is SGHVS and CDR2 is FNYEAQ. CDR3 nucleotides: TGTGCCAGCACCCTCGCCGAGACCCAGTACTTC. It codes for CASTLAETQYF.

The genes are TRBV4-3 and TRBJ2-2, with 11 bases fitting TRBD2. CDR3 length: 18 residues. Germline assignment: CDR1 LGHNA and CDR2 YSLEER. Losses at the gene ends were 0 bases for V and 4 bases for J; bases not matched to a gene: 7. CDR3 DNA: TGCGCCAGCAGCCAAGATTGGGGGACTAGCGGTACCACCGGGGAGCTGTTTTTT. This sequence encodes CASSQDWGTSGTTGELFF.

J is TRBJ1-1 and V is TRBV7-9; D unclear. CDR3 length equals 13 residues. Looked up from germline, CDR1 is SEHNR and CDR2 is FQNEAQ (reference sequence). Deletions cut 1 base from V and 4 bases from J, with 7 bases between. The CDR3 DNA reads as TGTGCCAGCAGCTTAGAAGGCTCCACTGAAGCTTTCTTT. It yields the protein CASSLEGSTEAFF. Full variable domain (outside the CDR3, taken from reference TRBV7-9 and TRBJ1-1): DTGVSQNPRHKITKRGQNVTFRCDPISEHNRLYWYRQTLGQGPEFLTYFQNEAQLEKSRLLSDRFSAERPKGSFSTLEIQRTEQGDSAMYLCASSLEGSTEAFFGQGTRLTVV.

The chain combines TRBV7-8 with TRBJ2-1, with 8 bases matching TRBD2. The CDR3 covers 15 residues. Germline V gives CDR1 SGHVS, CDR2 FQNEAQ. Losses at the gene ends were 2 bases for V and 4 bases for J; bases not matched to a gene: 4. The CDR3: CASSLFSGAYNEQFF. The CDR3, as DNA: TGTGCCAGCAGCTTATTTAGCGGGGCATACAATGAGCAGTTCTTC.

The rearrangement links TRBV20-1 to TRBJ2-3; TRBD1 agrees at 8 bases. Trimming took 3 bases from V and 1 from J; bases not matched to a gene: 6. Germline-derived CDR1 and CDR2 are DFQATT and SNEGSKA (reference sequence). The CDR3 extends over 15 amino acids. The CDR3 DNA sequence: TGCAGTGCTAGGACCCGGGACAGGCGCACAGATACGCAGTATTTT. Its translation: CSARTRDRRTDTQYF.

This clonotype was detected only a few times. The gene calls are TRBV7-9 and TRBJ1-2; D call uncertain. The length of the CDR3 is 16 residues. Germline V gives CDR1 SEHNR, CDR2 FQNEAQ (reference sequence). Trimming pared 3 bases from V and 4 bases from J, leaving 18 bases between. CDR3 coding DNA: TGTGCCAGCAGCTTCTGGGCCGAGACGACACGCTATGGCTACACCTTC. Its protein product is CASSFWAETTRYGYTF.

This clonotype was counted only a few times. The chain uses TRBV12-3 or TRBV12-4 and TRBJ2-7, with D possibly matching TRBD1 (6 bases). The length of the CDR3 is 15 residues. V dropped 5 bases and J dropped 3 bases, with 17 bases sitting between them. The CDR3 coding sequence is TGTGCCAGCAGTCTACAGGGCGTACCTCTCTACGAGCAGTACTTC. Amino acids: CASSLQGVPLYEQYF.

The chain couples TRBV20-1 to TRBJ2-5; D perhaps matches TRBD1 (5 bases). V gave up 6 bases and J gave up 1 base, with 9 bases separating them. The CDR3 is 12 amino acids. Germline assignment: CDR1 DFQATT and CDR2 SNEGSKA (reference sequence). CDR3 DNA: TGCAGTGCGGTGGGGCCCCAAGAGACCCAGTACTTC. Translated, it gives CSAVGPQETQYF.